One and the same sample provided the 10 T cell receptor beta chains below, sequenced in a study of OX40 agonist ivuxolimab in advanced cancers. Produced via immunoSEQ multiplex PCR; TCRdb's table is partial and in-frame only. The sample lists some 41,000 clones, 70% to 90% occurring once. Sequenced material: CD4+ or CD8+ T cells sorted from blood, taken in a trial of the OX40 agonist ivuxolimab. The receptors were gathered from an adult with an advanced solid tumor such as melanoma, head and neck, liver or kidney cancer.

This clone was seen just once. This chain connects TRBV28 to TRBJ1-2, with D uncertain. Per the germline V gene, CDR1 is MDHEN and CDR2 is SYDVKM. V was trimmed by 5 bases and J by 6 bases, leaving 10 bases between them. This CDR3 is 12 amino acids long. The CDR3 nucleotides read TGTGCCAGCAGTGGATCCCGAGATGGCTACACCTTC. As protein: CASSGSRDGYTF.

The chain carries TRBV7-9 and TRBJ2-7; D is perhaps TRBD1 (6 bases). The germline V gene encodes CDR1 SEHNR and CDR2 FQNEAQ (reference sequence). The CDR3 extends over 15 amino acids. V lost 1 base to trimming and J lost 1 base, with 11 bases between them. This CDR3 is CASSLGDRRSYEQYF. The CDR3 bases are TGTGCCAGCAGCTTAGGCGACAGGAGATCCTACGAGCAGTACTTC.

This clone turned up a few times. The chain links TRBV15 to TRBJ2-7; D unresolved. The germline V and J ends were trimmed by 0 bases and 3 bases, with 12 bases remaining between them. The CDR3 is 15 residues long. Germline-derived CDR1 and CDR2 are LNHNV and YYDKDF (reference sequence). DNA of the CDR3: TGTGCCACCAGCAGAGATCGAGGTCCGATCTACGAGCAGTACTTC. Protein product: CATSRDRGPIYEQYF.

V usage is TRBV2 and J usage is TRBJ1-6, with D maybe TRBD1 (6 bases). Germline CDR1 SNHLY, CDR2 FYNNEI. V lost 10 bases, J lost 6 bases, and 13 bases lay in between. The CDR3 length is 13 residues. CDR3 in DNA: TGTGCCAACCGAGGGGGATTTAATTCACCCCTCCACTTT. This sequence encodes CANRGGFNSPLHF. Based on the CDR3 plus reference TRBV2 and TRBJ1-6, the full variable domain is EPEVTQTPSHQVTQMGQEVILRCVPISNHLYFYWYRQILGQKVEFLVSFYNNEISEKSEIFDDQFSVERPDGSNFTLKIRSTKLEDSAMYFCANRGGFNSPLHFGNGTRLTVT.

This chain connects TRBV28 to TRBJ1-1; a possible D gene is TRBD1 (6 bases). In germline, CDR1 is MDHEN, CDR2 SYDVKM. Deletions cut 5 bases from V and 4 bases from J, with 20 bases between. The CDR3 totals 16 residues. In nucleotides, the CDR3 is TGTGCCAGCAGTCCCACTAGGGGGGGGAAAGGCACTGAAGCTTTCTTT. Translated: CASSPTRGGKGTEAFF.

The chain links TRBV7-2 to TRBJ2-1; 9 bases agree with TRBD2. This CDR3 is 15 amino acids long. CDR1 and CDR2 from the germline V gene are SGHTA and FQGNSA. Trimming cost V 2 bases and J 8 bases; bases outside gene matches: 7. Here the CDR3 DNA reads TGTGCCAGCAGCTTAAGGGCGGGAGGGCCCGATGAGCAGTTCTTC. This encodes CASSLRAGGPDEQFF. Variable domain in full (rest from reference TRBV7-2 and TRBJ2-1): GAGVSQSPSNKVTEKGKDVELRCDPISGHTALYWYRQSLGQGLEFLIYFQGNSAPDKSGLPSDRFSAERTGGSVSTLTIQRTQQEDSAVYLCASSLRAGGPDEQFFGPGTRLTVL.

Written as DNA, the CDR3 is TGTGCCGGTAGTATCTCTGGGGCCAACGTCCTGACTTTC. It encodes CAGSISGANVLTF. V is TRBV2 and J is TRBJ2-6; D call uncertain. With 11 bases removed from V and 0 bases from J, the gap between germline ends came to 8 bases. The V gene's germline CDR1 is SNHLY and CDR2 FYNNEI. This CDR3 contains 13 residues.

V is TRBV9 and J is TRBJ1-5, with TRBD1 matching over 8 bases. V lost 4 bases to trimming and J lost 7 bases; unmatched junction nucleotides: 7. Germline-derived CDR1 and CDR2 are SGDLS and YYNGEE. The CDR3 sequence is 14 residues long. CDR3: CASSPAGGRQPQHF. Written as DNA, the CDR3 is TGTGCCAGCAGCCCAGCAGGGGGCAGGCAGCCCCAGCATTTT.

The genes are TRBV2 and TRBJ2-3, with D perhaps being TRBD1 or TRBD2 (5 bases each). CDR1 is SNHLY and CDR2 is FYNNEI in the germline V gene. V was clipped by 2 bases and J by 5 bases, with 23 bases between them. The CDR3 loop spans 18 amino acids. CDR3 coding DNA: TGTGCCAGCAGTGAAATGGGGGATGACCCTGCTTGGGGAGATACGCAGTATTTT. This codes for CASSEMGDDPAWGDTQYF.

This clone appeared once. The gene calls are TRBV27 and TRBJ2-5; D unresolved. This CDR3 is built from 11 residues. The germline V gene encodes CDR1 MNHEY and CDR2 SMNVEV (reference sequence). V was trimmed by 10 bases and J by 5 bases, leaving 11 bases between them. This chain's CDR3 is CATKVGETQYF. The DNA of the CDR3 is TGTGCCACCAAGGTAGGGGAGACCCAGTACTTC.